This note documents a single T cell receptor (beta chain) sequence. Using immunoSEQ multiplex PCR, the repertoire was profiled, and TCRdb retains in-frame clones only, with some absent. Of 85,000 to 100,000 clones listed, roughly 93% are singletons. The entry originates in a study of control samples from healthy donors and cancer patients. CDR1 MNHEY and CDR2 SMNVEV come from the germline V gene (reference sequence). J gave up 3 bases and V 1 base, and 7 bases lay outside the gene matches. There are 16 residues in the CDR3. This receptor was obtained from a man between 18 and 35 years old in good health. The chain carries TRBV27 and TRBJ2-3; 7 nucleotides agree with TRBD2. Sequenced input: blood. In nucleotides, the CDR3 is TGTGCCAGCAGTTTATATCCTAGCGGTCTGACAGATACGCAGTATTTT. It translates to CASSLYPSGLTDTQYF.